A single sample gave rise to the 5 T cell receptor beta chains below, sequenced in a study of Graves' ophthalmopathy and Graves' hyperthyroidism (dated by TCRdb to the late 2010s). Sequencing instrument: Illumina HiSeq 2000. For repertoire sequencing, TCR beta CDR3 regions were amplified from RNA transcripts. The first round of RT-PCR was done with HTBI primers and the Qiagen OneStep RT-PCR kit, and was followed by a second round of multiplex PCR, then size selection and purification. The public reads were reanalyzed by TCRdb: fastp trimming at Q25, MiXCR alignment, in-frame beta chains only. When rows share a CDR3 protein, they turn into one entry using the most common DNA and genes. The sample records a few hundred thousand distinct CDR3 sequences, less than 45% of which are singletons. Around 4.6% of the sample lies in the top ten. The sequenced sample consisted of peripheral blood or thyroid tissue (not recorded which). These receptors all stem from an adult man with Graves' hyperthyroidism.

Concerning this clonotype itself: Since a much larger clone is just one base distant, this may be a read error. J is TRBJ1-6 and V is TRBV6-5, with D uncertain. This CDR3 is built from 14 residues. Germline V lookup: CDR1 MNHEY, CDR2 SVGAGI. The CDR3, as DNA: TGTGCCAACAGTTACCGACGGGTAAATTCACCCCTCCACTTT. Protein: CANSYRRVNSPLHF.

This clonotype was picked up many times. The V gene is TRBV20-1, the J gene TRBJ1-4, with D uncertain. The ends were cut back, 4 bases at V and 8 bases at J, with 8 bases in the middle. The CDR3 has 11 amino acids. CDR1 DFQATT and CDR2 SNEGSKA come from the germline V gene (reference sequence). In nucleotides, the CDR3 is TGCAGTGCTAAAGGCCTCGAAAAACTGTTTTTT. Translated, it gives CSAKGLEKLFF.

The chain has TRBV29-1 and TRBJ2-7; 7 nucleotides match TRBD1. V dropped 3 bases and J dropped 10; count of bases not matched to a gene: 6. The CDR3 has 11 residues. CDR1 SQVTM and CDR2 ANQGSEA come from the germline V gene. As DNA, the CDR3 is TGCAGCGTTGATGTTCAGGGGGACCAGTACTTC. Amino acids: CSVDVQGDQYF.

Only a few counts were recorded for this clonotype. The CDR3: CASSIDNRGNGGQPQHF. Here the CDR3 DNA reads TGTGCCAGTAGTATTGATAACAGGGGAAACGGGGGTCAGCCCCAGCATTTT. The chain uses TRBV19 and TRBJ1-5; 7 bases are shared with TRBD1. The ends lost 3 bases at V and 6 bases at J; junction bases unmatched: 14. Looked up from germline, CDR1 is LNHDA and CDR2 is SQIVND (reference sequence). There are 17 residues in the CDR3.

By its share, this clonotype is medium-sized. This chain connects TRBV29-1 to TRBJ1-1; D possibly corresponds to TRBD1 (6 bases). Trimming stripped 7 bases from V and 2 bases from J, with 11 bases between. Germline V gene sequence: CDR1 SQVTM, CDR2 ANQGSEA. This CDR3 region has 12 residues. CDR3: CSGEQGNTEAFF. In DNA form, the CDR3 reads TGCAGCGGGGAACAGGGTAACACTGAAGCTTTCTTT.